The TCR beta chain under discussion was sequenced for a study of blood T cell repertoires in COVID-19. Clones were read by immunoSEQ multiplex PCR, and TCRdb kept only the in-frame ones, dropping some. The table has some 400,000 clones, 90% seen once. The CDR3 length is 15 residues. V lost 2 bases, J lost 2 bases, and 10 bases lay in between. In germline, CDR1 is SNHLY, CDR2 FYNNEI. This chain connects TRBV2 to TRBJ2-1, with no clear D. Sequencing was carried out using peripheral blood. The receptor's source is a man aged 18-30 years with active or convalescent COVID-19. DNA of the CDR3: TGTGCCAGCAGTGAATCGGGTGGCCCCTACAATGAGCAGTTCTTC. It translates to CASSESGGPYNEQFF.